The T cell receptor beta chain described here comes from a study of cytomegalovirus exposure and HLA in healthy donors. The study, taken as a whole, reports: Later work showed greater clonal expansion in HLA-associated TCR beta chains than in equally common others. In a later analysis, the majority of CMV-associated beta chains seemingly showed HLA restriction. According to the study, 160 or so TCR beta chains were cytomegalovirus-associated. Many donors shared some public TCRs, even though most TCR sequences were rare.

A note on this clone: The antigen remains unidentified.

The germline gives CDR1 SGHTA, CDR2 FQGTGA. The CDR3 has 13 amino acids. Trimming left V 5 bases short and J 4 bases short, with 10 bases between. This PCR relied on a set of 60 Vbeta primers and 13 Jbeta primers. TCRdb's table, derived via immunoSEQ multiplex PCR, lists solely in-frame clones and lacks some. The sample has about 150,000 clones, around 80% seen once. The chain is built from TRBV7-3 and TRBJ2-3; possibly TRBD2 for D (5 bases). The clonotype comes from a woman aged 45-65 years in good health and CMV-seropositive. Sample: PBMCs. CDR3 protein: CASSLAGADTQYF. The CDR3 nucleotides read TGTGCCAGCAGCCTCGCGGGCGCAGATACGCAGTATTTT. Full variable domain (rest looked up from reference TRBV7-3 and TRBJ2-3): GAGVSQTPSNKVTEKGKYVELRCDPISGHTALYWYRQSLGQGPEFLIYFQGTGAADDSGLPNDRFFAVRPEGSVSTLKIQRTERGDSAVYLCASSLAGADTQYFGPGTRLTVL.